These 18 T cell receptor beta chains originate from one sample sequenced in a study of radiation and T cells in renal cell carcinoma. The repertoire was sequenced with immunoSEQ multiplex PCR; TCRdb's copy has only in-frame clones and lacks some. The sample records some 150,000 clones, roughly 84% being singletons. Time point of the sample: baseline pretreatment blood. Sample treatment: 15 Gy SBRT to primary tumor, nephrectomy 4 weeks later. The source was blood, collected from a patient whose treatment included radiotherapy and nephrectomy. These receptors all stem from a woman aged 45 to 65 with renal cell carcinoma.

This clone has only one observation. The chain combines TRBV10-3 with TRBJ1-1; tentatively, D is TRBD1 (5 bases). The germline V and J ends were trimmed by 5 bases and 4 bases, with 14 bases remaining between them. The germline CDR1 and CDR2 sequences are ENHRY and SYGVKD. The CDR3 covers 14 residues. The DNA for the CDR3 is TGTGCCATCAGTACCCGACAGAGCTCCACTGAAGCTTTCTTT. Its translation is CAISTRQSSTEAFF.

This clone was seen more than once but under ten times. The chain combines TRBV2 with TRBJ2-7, with 8 bases that match TRBD1. Germline assignment: CDR1 SNHLY and CDR2 FYNNEI. The CDR3 sequence is 15 residues long. The V segment lost 1 base and the J segment 3 bases; nucleotides outside the gene matches: 5. The CDR3 bases are TGTGCCAGCAGTGAAGGGACAGGGCGAGGCTACGAGCAGTACTTC. Encoded protein: CASSEGTGRGYEQYF.

The genes are TRBV7-2 and TRBJ1-1, with TRBD1 matching over 9 bases. CDR3 size: 16 residues. V lost 5 bases and J lost 0; bases outside the gene matches: 7. Germline assignment: CDR1 SGHTA and CDR2 FQGNSA. The CDR3 reads CASSPGTGMLNTEAFF. In nucleotides, the CDR3 is TGTGCCAGCAGCCCAGGGACAGGGATGTTGAACACTGAAGCTTTCTTT. The variable domain in full, with the rest retrieved from reference TRBV7-2 and TRBJ1-1, is GAGVSQSPSNKVTEKGKDVELRCDPISGHTALYWYRQSLGQGLEFLIYFQGNSAPDKSGLPSDRFSAERTGGSVSTLTIQRTQQEDSAVYLCASSPGTGMLNTEAFFGQGTRLTVV.

The chain uses TRBV6-1 and TRBJ2-1; D is possibly TRBD2 (5 bases). Germline assignment: CDR1 MNHNS and CDR2 SASEGT. Trimming removed 1 base from V and 0 bases from J, with 13 bases in between. This CDR3 contains 17 residues. The CDR3, as DNA: TGTGCCAGCAGTGAAGTTGCTTATCGGGGCTCCTACAATGAGCAGTTCTTC. Its translation: CASSEVAYRGSYNEQFF.

The chain has TRBV6-5 and TRBJ1-3; no reliable D call. The germline gives CDR1 MNHEY, CDR2 SVGAGI. V lost 6 bases and J 0 bases, leaving 12 bases between the germline ends. This CDR3 is built from 15 residues. The DNA for the CDR3 is TGTGCCAGCAGCTGGGAAAGCCTCTCTGGAAACACCATATATTTT. As protein: CASSWESLSGNTIYF.

The genes are TRBV28 and TRBJ2-5; D perhaps matches TRBD1 (6 bases). The CDR3 runs to 15 residues. The V end was cut by 5 bases, the J end by 4 bases, with 17 bases between. Germline CDR1 MDHEN, CDR2 SYDVKM. CDR3: CASSLPRRTAETQYF. DNA for the CDR3: TGTGCCAGCAGTCTACCGAGAAGGACAGCAGAGACCCAGTACTTC.

CDR3 loop: CASSLETALGEQYF. CDR3 nucleotides: TGTGCCAGCAGCTTAGAGACAGCCCTCGGCGAGCAGTACTTC. The rearrangement uses TRBV7-6 and TRBJ2-7; D might be TRBD1 (5 bases). The CDR3 runs 14 residues. The V end lost 1 base, the J end lost 6 bases, and 13 bases lay between the germline ends. From germline, CDR1 is SGHVS and CDR2 FNYEAQ.

The gene calls are TRBV7-8 and TRBJ2-1; D gene uncertain. The CDR3 has 14 amino acids. The V end lost 1 base, the J end lost 7 bases, and 11 bases lay between the germline ends. The V gene's germline CDR1 is SGHVS and CDR2 FQNEAQ. This CDR3 reads CASSLGTSLNEQFF. The CDR3 DNA sequence: TGTGCCAGCAGCTTAGGGACCTCGCTAAATGAGCAGTTCTTC.

CDR3 in DNA: TGTGCCAGCAGTGAAGGGGTTACCGGGGAGCTGTTTTTT. It translates to CASSEGVTGELFF. The chain is built from TRBV6-1 and TRBJ2-2; D is unclear. This CDR3 region has 13 residues. Germline V CDR1 and CDR2: MNHNS, SASEGT. Deletions cut 1 base from V and 5 bases from J, with 5 bases between.

The chain employs TRBV10-1 and TRBJ2-1; 9 nucleotides line up with TRBD2. The CDR3 contains 15 residues. After removal of 2 bases from V and 4 bases from J, the junction contained 3 bases not matched to a gene. From germline, CDR1 is WNHNN and CDR2 SYGVQD (reference sequence). The CDR3 loop reads CASSEAAGGYNEQFF. The CDR3 coding sequence is TGCGCCAGCAGTGAGGCGGCGGGGGGGTACAATGAGCAGTTCTTC.

In its sample, this clone was seen once. The rearrangement joins TRBV7-2 to TRBJ2-7; no definite D call. Looked up from germline, CDR1 is SGHTA and CDR2 is FQGNSA. V lost 5 bases to trimming and J lost 5 bases, with 16 bases between them. The CDR3 covers 14 residues. This chain's CDR3 is CASSPVVGKDEQYF. Written as DNA, the CDR3 is TGTGCCAGCAGCCCCGTCGTAGGGAAGGACGAGCAGTACTTC.

V gene TRBV4-3 combines with J gene TRBJ2-7; TRBD1 matches at 7 bases. The CDR3 totals 14 residues. The V and J ends lost 4 bases and 6 bases, in that order; junction bases with no gene match: 9. CDR1 is LGHNA, CDR2 YSLEER, per germline. CDR3 protein: CASSPSLRDSEQYF. DNA for the CDR3: TGCGCCAGCAGCCCCTCCCTTAGGGACAGCGAGCAGTACTTC.

This clone was seen only a few times. V and J are TRBV18 and TRBJ1-5; D unclear. Trimming removed 4 bases from V and 0 bases from J, with 4 bases in between. Per the germline V gene, CDR1 is KGHSH and CDR2 is LQKENI. CDR3 length: 13 amino acids. The CDR3 reads CASSQVSNQPQHF. The CDR3 DNA follows: TGTGCCAGCTCACAAGTTAGCAATCAGCCCCAGCATTTT.

The J gene is TRBJ1-4, the V gene TRBV4-2; unclear D gene. V dropped 5 bases and J dropped 2 bases, with 12 bases sitting between them. Germline V gene lookup returns CDR1 LGHNA and CDR2 YNFKEQ. The CDR3 spans 15 residues. CDR3 region: CASSLGSSTNEKLFF. The CDR3 DNA reads as TGTGCCAGCAGCTTAGGGAGTTCGACTAATGAAAAACTGTTTTTT.

The chain uses TRBV7-3 and TRBJ2-2; 7 bases fit TRBD1. Trimming took 2 bases from V and 1 from J; bases not matched to a gene: 10. Germline V lookup: CDR1 SGHTA, CDR2 FQGTGA. This CDR3 has 18 amino acids. The CDR3 is CASSLSPGTALNTGELFF. The CDR3 DNA sequence: TGTGCCAGCAGCTTATCGCCCGGGACAGCATTGAACACCGGGGAGCTGTTTTTT.

Regarding this clone: Mismatch with germline at one junction end may stem from a read error. The V call is TRBV7-7, the J call TRBJ2-1; 11 nucleotides align to TRBD2. Germline assignment: CDR1 SSHAT and CDR2 FNYEAQ (reference sequence). The CDR3 has 15 residues. CDR3 nucleotide sequence: TGTGCTAGCAGCTTTAGCGGGGGGGCCTACAATGAGCAGTTCTTC. This gives the protein CASSFSGGAYNEQFF.

The J gene is TRBJ1-1, the V gene TRBV19; D not certain. CDR1 is LNHDA, CDR2 SQIVND, per germline (reference sequence). Trimming stripped 5 bases from V and 1 base from J, with 11 bases between. The CDR3 covers 14 residues. CDR3 region: CASSYSGGNTEAFF. The CDR3 nucleotides are TGTGCCAGTAGTTACTCGGGAGGGAACACTGAAGCTTTCTTT. The full variable domain, in which reference TRBV19 and TRBJ1-1 provide the parts outside the CDR3, is DGGITQSPKYLFRKEGQNVTLSCEQNLNHDAMYWYRQDPGQGLRLIYYSQIVNDFQKGDIAEGYSVSREKKESFPLTVTSAQKNPTAFYLCASSYSGGNTEAFFGQGTRLTVV.

This chain connects TRBV6-1 to TRBJ1-1, with 10 bases fitting TRBD1. Per the germline V gene, CDR1 is MNHNS and CDR2 is SASEGT. The CDR3 is 15 amino acids. V gave up 5 bases and J gave up 0 bases; unmatched junction bases: 3. CDR3 sequence reads: CASSPGTGVNTEAFF. In DNA form, the CDR3 reads TGTGCCAGCAGTCCCGGGACAGGGGTGAACACTGAAGCTTTCTTT.